Shown below are 32 T cell receptor beta chains from a single sample sequenced in a study of synovial regulatory T cells in juvenile arthritis. Using immunoSEQ multiplex PCR, the repertoire was profiled, and TCRdb retains in-frame clones only, with some absent. Its clone listing holds under 10,000 clones. Sequencing input: Treg cells from blood. Noted subset: remaining (HLA-DR-negative) circulating blood Treg cells. The receptors shown here come from a donor between 2 and 35 years old with juvenile idiopathic arthritis.

V gene TRBV1 combines with J gene TRBJ2-7; without DNA, the TCRdb call of TRBD2 cannot be checked. TRBV1 corresponds to a pseudogene. The CDR3 has 15 residues. This entry has no DNA. CDR3 residues: CTSSQVGGETYEQYF.

The genes are TRBV5-1 and TRBJ2-7; TCRdb designates TRBD2, a call that cannot be tested without DNA. The CDR3 covers 15 residues. DNA is not on record. Germline CDR1 is SGHRS and CDR2 is YFSETQ. The CDR3 here is CASSLAAGYFDEQYF.

The chain employs TRBV15 and TRBJ1-5; TCRdb returns TRBD1, unconfirmable since there is no DNA. This CDR3 comprises 14 residues. No DNA sequence is on record. Germline V gives CDR1 LNHNV, CDR2 YYDKDF (reference sequence). The CDR3 loop reads CATSRVQSNQPQHF.

CDR3 protein: CASSELASVTDTQYF. V and J are TRBV2 and TRBJ2-3; TCRdb's D gene call, TRBD2, goes unchecked for lack of DNA. The CDR3 is made up of 15 amino acids. The DNA sequence is not available. Germline V CDR1 and CDR2: SNHLY, FYNNEI.

V gene TRBV25-1 combines with J gene TRBJ2-7; TCRdb outputs TRBD2, but without DNA this stays unchecked. CDR1 MGHDK and CDR2 SYGVNS come from the germline V gene. This CDR3 contains 15 residues. DNA was not recorded. This CDR3 reads CASSKRGSFASEQYF.

J is TRBJ1-1 and V is TRBV30. This CDR3 spans 12 amino acids. The nucleotide record is missing. Germline loops: CDR1 GTSNPN, CDR2 SVGIG (reference sequence). The CDR3 here is CAWGAGFAEAFF.

This chain joins TRBV9 and TRBJ2-7; TCRdb selects TRBD1, and the lack of DNA leaves this call unchecked. The CDR3 sequence is 15 residues long. DNA is not on record. Looked up from germline, CDR1 is SGDLS and CDR2 is YYNGEE. The CDR3 loop reads CASSVESGGTYEQYF.

The chain has TRBV7-9 and TRBJ1-3. CDR1 and CDR2 from the germline V gene are SEHNR and FQNEAQ (reference sequence). The CDR3 covers 15 residues. No DNA accompanies this entry. CDR3 amino acids: CASSLLRGSGNTIYF.

This chain uses TRBV5-1 with TRBJ2-1. The CDR3 totals 14 residues. DNA is not on record. Germline V gene sequence: CDR1 SGHRS, CDR2 YFSETQ. The CDR3 loop reads CASMRAGFYNEQFF. Full variable domain (rest looked up from reference TRBV5-1 and TRBJ2-1): KAGVTQTPRYLIKTRGQQVTLSCSPISGHRSVSWYQQTPGQGLQFLFEYFSETQRNKGNFPGRFSGRQFSNSRSEMNVSTLELGDSALYLCASMRAGFYNEQFFGPGTRLTVL.

The chain employs TRBV27 and TRBJ2-1; TCRdb's D call, TRBD2, is unchecked because there is no DNA. CDR3 length: 16 amino acids. No DNA is listed. Germline CDR1 is MNHEY and CDR2 is SMNVEV (reference sequence). CDR3 region: CASSLRSGSSYNEQFF.

The chain joins TRBV6-4 to TRBJ2-1. The CDR3 is 14 amino acids. The protein alone is recorded here. Germline V lookup: CDR1 MRHNA, CDR2 SNTAGT. The CDR3 reads CASSEQGGLDEQFF.

The chain has TRBV18 and TRBJ2-5. The germline CDR1 and CDR2 sequences are KGHSH and LQKENI. The CDR3 is 12 amino acids. No DNA is listed. CDR3 amino acids: CASSPRRETQYF.

This clone registers medium-sized (0.01 to 0.1%) by frequency. The genes are TRBV5-8 and TRBJ2-7; the TCRdb call, TRBD1, lacks DNA for checking. Germline loops: CDR1 SGHTS, CDR2 YDEGEE. The CDR3 runs to 13 residues. Only the protein is on record. CDR3 in amino acids: CASSSRQGYEQYF. Using reference TRBV5-8 and TRBJ2-7 for the parts outside the CDR3, the full variable domain is EAGVTQSPTHLIKTRGQQATLRCSPISGHTSVYWYQQALGLGLQFLLWYDEGEERNRGNFPPRFSGRQFPNYSSELNVNALELEDSALYLCASSSRQGYEQYFGPGTRLTVT.

This rearrangement joins TRBV7-9 to TRBJ2-7; the TCRdb call, TRBD1, lacks DNA for checking. The CDR3 spans 15 residues. No nucleotide data were recorded. From germline, CDR1 is SEHNR and CDR2 FQNEAQ (reference sequence). The CDR3 reads CASSLVTRGRGEQYF.

The CDR3 loop is CASSSPAGAAEQFF. The chain carries TRBV5-4 and TRBJ2-1; TCRdb proposes TRBD2, but this gene call is untestable without DNA. The germline gives CDR1 SGHNT, CDR2 YYREEE (reference sequence). The CDR3 sequence is 14 residues long. No DNA is recorded.

The chain joins TRBV29-1 to TRBJ1-1. The CDR3 extends over 13 amino acids. DNA is not on record. Germline CDR1 and CDR2: SQVTM and ANQGSEA. CDR3 protein: CSVVVTPHTEAFF.

V usage is TRBV30 and J usage is TRBJ2-5; the TRBD1 assignment by TCRdb is unverifiable without DNA. Germline V lookup: CDR1 GTSNPN, CDR2 SVGIG (reference sequence). CDR3 size: 15 residues. No DNA accompanies this entry. CDR3 amino acids: CAWSPLGQGLETQYF.

The chain recombines TRBV21-1 with TRBJ1-6. TRBV21-1 corresponds to a pseudogene. The CDR3 runs 15 residues. No DNA is given. The CDR3 sequence is CASSKARDLRSPLHF.

The rearrangement joins TRBV7-7 to TRBJ2-7; TCRdb's D call, TRBD1, is unchecked because there is no DNA. CDR1 is SSHAT, CDR2 FNYEAQ, per germline (reference sequence). The CDR3 contains 13 residues. There is no recorded DNA. The CDR3 spells CASSLTTGSEQYF.

The gene calls are TRBV5-6 and TRBJ1-4; the TRBD1 assignment by TCRdb is unverifiable without DNA. From germline, CDR1 is SGHDT and CDR2 YYEEEE. The CDR3 is 16 residues long. The record lacks a DNA sequence. Here the CDR3 reads CASGNFGQLTNEKLFF.

Its frequency marks this clone as medium-sized. CDR3 residues: CASSRAGATDTQYF. The chain joins TRBV6-1 to TRBJ2-3; TCRdb reports TRBD2, a call that lacks DNA to check it against. This CDR3 spans 14 amino acids. The DNA sequence is not available. Germline values: CDR1 MNHNS, CDR2 SASEGT.

The chain has TRBV9 and TRBJ1-6. Germline V lookup: CDR1 SGDLS, CDR2 YYNGEE. This CDR3 has 17 amino acids. DNA is not on record. CDR3 sequence: CASSPHRGVGYNSPLHF. The full variable domain, in which reference TRBV9 and TRBJ1-6 provide the parts outside the CDR3, is DSGVTQTPKHLITATGQRVTLRCSPRSGDLSVYWYQQSLDQGLQFLIQYYNGEERAKGNILERFSAQQFPDLHSELNLSSLELGDSALYFCASSPHRGVGYNSPLHFGNGTRLTVT.

The J gene is TRBJ1-2, the V gene TRBV10-3. The CDR3 has 14 amino acids. The nucleotide record is missing. Germline V CDR1 and CDR2: ENHRY, SYGVKD. This chain's CDR3 is CAISDSGADYGYTF.

The chain is built from TRBV18 and TRBJ2-3; absent DNA, TCRdb's TRBD2 call cannot be checked. Germline lookup yields CDR1 KGHSH and CDR2 LQKENI. This CDR3 region has 14 residues. DNA was not recorded. This CDR3 reads CASSPSGGADTQYF. The variable domain in full, with the rest retrieved from reference TRBV18 and TRBJ2-3, is NAGVMQNPRHLVRRRGQEARLRCSPMKGHSHVYWYRQLPEEGLKFMVYLQKENIIDESGMPKERFSAEFPKEGPSILRIQQVVRGDSAAYFCASSPSGGADTQYFGPGTRLTVL.

This chain uses TRBV7-6 with TRBJ2-1; the TCRdb call, TRBD2, lacks DNA for checking. The CDR3 spans 15 residues. A DNA sequence was not provided. Germline V gene lookup returns CDR1 SGHVS and CDR2 FNYEAQ. The CDR3 region is CASSLSAGLEFEQFF.

V is TRBV18 and J is TRBJ2-3; TCRdb lists TRBD2, though no DNA is available to test this call. This CDR3 has 16 amino acids. The protein alone is recorded here. In germline, CDR1 is KGHSH, CDR2 LQKENI. CDR3 residues: CASSPSQATSTDTQYF.

The chain carries TRBV6-6 and TRBJ2-7. The germline V gene has CDR1 MNHNY and CDR2 SVGAGI (reference sequence). The CDR3 extends over 15 amino acids. DNA is not recorded here. The CDR3 loop reads CASKPATVQNYEQYF.

V and J are TRBV7-2 and TRBJ1-1. Germline assignment: CDR1 SGHTA and CDR2 FQGNSA. The CDR3 sequence is 14 residues long. Only the protein is available. The CDR3 reads CASSLPGVGTEAFF.

This chain links TRBV5-4 with TRBJ2-7; no DNA is available, so the TRBD2 call from TCRdb remains unchecked. Germline V gene sequence: CDR1 SGHNT, CDR2 YYREEE (reference sequence). The CDR3 extends over 14 amino acids. No DNA is listed. CDR3 amino acids: CASSTRDGSYEQYF.

The chain carries TRBV11-3 and TRBJ2-1. From germline, CDR1 is SGHNT and CDR2 YENEEA. This CDR3 has 14 residues. This entry has no DNA. The CDR3 spells CASSTRKGNYEQFF.

The chain joins TRBV6-5 to TRBJ1-2. The length of the CDR3 is 15 residues. The nucleotide record is missing. CDR1 MNHEY and CDR2 SVGAGI come from the germline V gene. The CDR3 region is CASSYSGAVVSGYTF.

The chain uses TRBV19 and TRBJ1-5. The CDR3 sequence is 16 residues long. There is no recorded DNA. Germline CDR1 reads LNHDA; CDR2 reads SQIVND (reference sequence). The CDR3 region is CASSNVAGGNNQPQHF.